The T cell receptor (beta chain) under discussion was sequenced for a study of cytomegalovirus exposure and HLA in healthy donors. 13 Jbeta primers and 60 Vbeta primers were used for the PCR. In the original analysis: Among the unique TCR beta chains that a later analysis counted, 80 million to 100 million in all, approximately 12 million were shared. The assay was immunoSEQ multiplex PCR, and TCRdb's table has in-frame clones only and misses some. The V and J calls and the clone size are those of that table, but D and trimming were determined from the DNA. The profile shows a few hundred thousand clones, around 79% of them singletons. The receptor's source is a man aged 18 to 29 in good health and CMV-seronegative. Sequenced sample: PBMCs.

The CDR3 sequence: CASSQHGTSVGDTQYF. The DNA for the CDR3 is TGCGCCAGCAGCCAACATGGGACTAGCGTTGGAGATACGCAGTATTTT. This chain uses TRBV4-3 with TRBJ2-3; TRBD2 matches 10 bases. Trimming removed 2 bases from V and 5 bases from J; junction bases left unmatched: 7. Germline assignment: CDR1 LGHNA and CDR2 YSLEER. The CDR3 spans 16 residues.